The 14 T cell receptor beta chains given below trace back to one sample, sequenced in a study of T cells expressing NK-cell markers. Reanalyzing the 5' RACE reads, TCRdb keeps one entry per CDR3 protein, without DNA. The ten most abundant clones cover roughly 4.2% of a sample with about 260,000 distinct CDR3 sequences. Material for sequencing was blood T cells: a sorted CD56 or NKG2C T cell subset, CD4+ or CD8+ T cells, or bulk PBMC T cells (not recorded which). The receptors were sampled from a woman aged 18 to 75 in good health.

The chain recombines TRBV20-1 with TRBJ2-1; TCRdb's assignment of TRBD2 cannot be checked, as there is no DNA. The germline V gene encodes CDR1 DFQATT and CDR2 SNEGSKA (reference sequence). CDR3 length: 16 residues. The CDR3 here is CSARDPLAGGYNEQFF.

The CDR3 sequence: CASSFSAGDNEQYF. V is TRBV5-1 and J is TRBJ2-7; TCRdb returns TRBD1, unconfirmable since there is no DNA. CDR3 length equals 14 residues. CDR1 SGHRS and CDR2 YFSETQ come from the germline V gene.

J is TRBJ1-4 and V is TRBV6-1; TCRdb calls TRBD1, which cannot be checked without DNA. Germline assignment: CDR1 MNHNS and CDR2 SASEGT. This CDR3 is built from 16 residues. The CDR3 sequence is CASTQRGTATNEKLFF.

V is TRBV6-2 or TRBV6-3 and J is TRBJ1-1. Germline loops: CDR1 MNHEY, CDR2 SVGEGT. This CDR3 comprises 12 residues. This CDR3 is CASSTWDTEAFF.

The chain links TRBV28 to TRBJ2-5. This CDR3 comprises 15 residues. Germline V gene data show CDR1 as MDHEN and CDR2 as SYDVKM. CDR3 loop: CASSLMTDQSETQYF.

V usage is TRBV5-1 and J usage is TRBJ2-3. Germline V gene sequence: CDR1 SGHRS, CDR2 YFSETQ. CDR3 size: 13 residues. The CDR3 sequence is CASSLETPDTQYF.

The CDR3 sequence is CASSFDIEAFF. The chain joins TRBV28 to TRBJ1-1. The CDR3 is 11 amino acids. The germline V gene has CDR1 MDHEN and CDR2 SYDVKM.

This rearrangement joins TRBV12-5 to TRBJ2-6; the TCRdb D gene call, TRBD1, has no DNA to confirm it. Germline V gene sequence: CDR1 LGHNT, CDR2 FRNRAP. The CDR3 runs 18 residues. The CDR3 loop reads CASGLPPGPHSGANVLTF.

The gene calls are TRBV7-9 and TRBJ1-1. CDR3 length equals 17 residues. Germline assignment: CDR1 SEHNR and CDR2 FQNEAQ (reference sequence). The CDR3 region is CASSPLGRGGLNTEAFF.

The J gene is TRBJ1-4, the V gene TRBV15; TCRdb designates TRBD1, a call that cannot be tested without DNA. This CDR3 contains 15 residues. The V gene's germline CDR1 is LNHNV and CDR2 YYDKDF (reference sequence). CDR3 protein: CATSRTGATNEKLFF.

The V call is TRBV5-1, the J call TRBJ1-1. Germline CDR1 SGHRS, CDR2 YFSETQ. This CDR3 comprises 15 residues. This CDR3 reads CASSLAEGLNTEAFF.

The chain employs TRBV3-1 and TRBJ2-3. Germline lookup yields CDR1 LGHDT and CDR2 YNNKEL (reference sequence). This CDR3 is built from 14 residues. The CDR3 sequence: CASSSQTSADTQYF.

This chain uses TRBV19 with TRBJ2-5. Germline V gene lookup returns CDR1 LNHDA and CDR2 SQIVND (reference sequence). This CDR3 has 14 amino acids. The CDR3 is CASSMSFYQETQYF.

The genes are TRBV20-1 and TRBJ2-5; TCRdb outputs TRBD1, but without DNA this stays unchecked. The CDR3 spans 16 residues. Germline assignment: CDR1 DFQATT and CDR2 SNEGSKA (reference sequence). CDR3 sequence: CSARGPGRGAKETQYF.